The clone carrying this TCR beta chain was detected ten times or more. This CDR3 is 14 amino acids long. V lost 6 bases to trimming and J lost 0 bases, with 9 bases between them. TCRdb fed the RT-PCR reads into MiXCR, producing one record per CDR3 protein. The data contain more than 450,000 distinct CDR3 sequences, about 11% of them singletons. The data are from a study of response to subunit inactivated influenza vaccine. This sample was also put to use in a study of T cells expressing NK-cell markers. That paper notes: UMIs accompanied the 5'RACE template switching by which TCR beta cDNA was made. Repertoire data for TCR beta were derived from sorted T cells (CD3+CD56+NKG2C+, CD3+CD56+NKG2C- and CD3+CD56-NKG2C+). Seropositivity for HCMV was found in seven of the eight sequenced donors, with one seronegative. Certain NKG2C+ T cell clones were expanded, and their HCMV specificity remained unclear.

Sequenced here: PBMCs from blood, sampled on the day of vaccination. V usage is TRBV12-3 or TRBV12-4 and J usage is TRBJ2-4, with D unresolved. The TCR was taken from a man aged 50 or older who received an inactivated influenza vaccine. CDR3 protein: CASRIPGAKNIQYF. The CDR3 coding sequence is TGTGCCAGCAGAATCCCAGGAGCCAAAAACATTCAGTACTTC.